The clone carrying this T cell receptor (beta chain) was counted at least ten times. Germline CDR1 MDHEN, CDR2 SYDVKM. CDR3 length: 13 residues. V dropped 6 bases and J dropped 7; count of bases not matched to a gene: 6. Only in-frame clones appear in the TCRdb table, and some are missing; sequencing was by immunoSEQ multiplex PCR. The profile shows 70,000 to 100,000 clones, around 80% of them singletons. The sample belongs to a study of blood T cell repertoires in COVID-19. The clonotype was recovered from a man aged 50 to 59 with active or convalescent COVID-19. Sequencing input: peripheral blood. V gene TRBV28 combines with J gene TRBJ2-7; the match to TRBD1 covers 10 bases. For the CDR3, the DNA is TGTGCCAGCAGGTTGACAGGGGGCTGGGAGCAGTACTTC. It codes for CASRLTGGWEQYF. Variable domain in full (rest from reference TRBV28 and TRBJ2-7): DVKVTQSSRYLVKRTGEKVFLECVQDMDHENMFWYRQDPGLGLRLIYFSYDVKMKEKGDIPEGYSVSREKKERFSLILESASTNQTSMYLCASRLTGGWEQYFGPGTRLTVT.